Listed here is a single T cell receptor (beta chain). Its cognate antigen is unknown. Trimming removed 5 bases at V and 6 bases at J, with 16 bases between. The CDR3 has 14 residues. Germline V gene lookup returns CDR1 MNHEY and CDR2 SVGAGI. Vbeta (60) and Jbeta (13) primers were used in the PCR. Sequencing used immunoSEQ multiplex PCR; TCRdb keeps in-frame clones, though not all of them. The sample lists fewer than 150,000 clones, roughly 80% occurring once. The record originates from a study of cytomegalovirus exposure and HLA in healthy donors. Study observations and caveats: Under in vitro conditions, three CMV-associated chains were confirmed as specific for CMV antigens.

Sequenced input: PBMCs. The clonotype was recovered from a man aged 35-49 years in good health and CMV-seropositive. This chain connects TRBV6-5 to TRBJ1-2; D might be TRBD1 (5 bases). In DNA form, the CDR3 reads TGTGCCAGCAGTACCCGGGGGGGTCGAGATGGCTACACCTTC. As protein: CASSTRGGRDGYTF.